This TCR beta chain was identified in a study of T cell responses to AZD1222 COVID-19 vaccine. This CDR3 comprises 14 residues. The J segment lost 0 bases and the V segment lost 6 bases, leaving 4 bases of the junction unmatched. Germline CDR1 reads SGHDN; CDR2 reads FVKESK. Generated by immunoSEQ multiplex PCR, the TCRdb table keeps only in-frame clones and is missing some. The sample lists 150,000 to 200,000 clones; about 92% were seen once. The TCR sequence derives from an adult in good health. The chain employs TRBV14 and TRBJ1-1, with 7 bases aligning to TRBD1. This material consisted of peripheral blood, taken on day 0 of AZD1222 vaccination. In DNA, the CDR3 is TGTGCCAGCAGTTTACAGGGGATGAACACTGAAGCTTTCTTT. Residues: CASSLQGMNTEAFF. The complete variable domain, with remaining parts taken from reference TRBV14 and TRBJ1-1, reads EAGVTQFPSHSVIEKGQTVTLRCDPISGHDNLYWYRRVMGKEIKFLLHFVKESKQDESGMPNNRFLAERTGGTYSTLKVQPAELEDSGVYFCASSLQGMNTEAFFGQGTRLTVV.